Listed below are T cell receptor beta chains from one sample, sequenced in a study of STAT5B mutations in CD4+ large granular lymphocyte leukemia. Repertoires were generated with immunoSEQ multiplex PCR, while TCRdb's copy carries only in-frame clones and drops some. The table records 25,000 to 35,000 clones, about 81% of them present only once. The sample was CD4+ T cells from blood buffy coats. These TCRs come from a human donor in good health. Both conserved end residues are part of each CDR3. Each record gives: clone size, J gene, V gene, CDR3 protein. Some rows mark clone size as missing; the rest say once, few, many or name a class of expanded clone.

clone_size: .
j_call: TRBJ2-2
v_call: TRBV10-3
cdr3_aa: CAISLDRGGAGELFF

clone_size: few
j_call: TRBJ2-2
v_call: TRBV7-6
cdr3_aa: CASSLADRRTGELFF

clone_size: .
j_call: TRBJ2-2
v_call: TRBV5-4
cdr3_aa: CASSLDNTGELFF

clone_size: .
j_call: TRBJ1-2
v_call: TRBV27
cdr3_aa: CASSLAGKYGYTF

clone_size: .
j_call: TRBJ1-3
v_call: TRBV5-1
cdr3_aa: CASSQGTDGNTIYF

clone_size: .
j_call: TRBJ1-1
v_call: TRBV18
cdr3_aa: CASSPGQPGTEAFF

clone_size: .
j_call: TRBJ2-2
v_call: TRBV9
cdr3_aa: CASSVAASGGSGELFF

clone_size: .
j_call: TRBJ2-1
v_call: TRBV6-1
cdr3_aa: CASSFWGRAGNEQFF

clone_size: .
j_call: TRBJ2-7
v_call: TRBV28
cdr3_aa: CASSLSGETYEQYF

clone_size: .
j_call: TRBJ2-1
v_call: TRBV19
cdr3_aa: CASSMGISGAGTYNEQFF

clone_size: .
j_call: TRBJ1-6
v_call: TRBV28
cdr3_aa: CASSSPGQSPGSPLHF

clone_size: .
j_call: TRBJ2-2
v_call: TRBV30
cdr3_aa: CAWRMLGWANTGELFF

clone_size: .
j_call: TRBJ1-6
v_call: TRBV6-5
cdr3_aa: CASSYRDRSSPLHF

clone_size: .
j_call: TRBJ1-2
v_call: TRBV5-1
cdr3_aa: CASSLIPGAGSSLDTF

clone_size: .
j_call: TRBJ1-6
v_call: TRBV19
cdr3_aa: CAGSSTGYNSPLHF

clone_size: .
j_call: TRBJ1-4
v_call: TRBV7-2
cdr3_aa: CASSWIGGPNEKLFF

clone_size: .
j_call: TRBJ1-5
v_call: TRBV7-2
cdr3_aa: CASRSGGTGGGQPQHF

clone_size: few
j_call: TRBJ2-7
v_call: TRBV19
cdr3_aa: CASSIGGQAIYEQYF

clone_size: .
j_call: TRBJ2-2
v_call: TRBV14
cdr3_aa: CASSQRGDTGELFF

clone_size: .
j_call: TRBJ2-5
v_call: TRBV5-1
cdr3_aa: CASSVLPTGGQETQYF

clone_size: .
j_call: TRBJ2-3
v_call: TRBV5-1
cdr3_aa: CASSLQEPDTQYF

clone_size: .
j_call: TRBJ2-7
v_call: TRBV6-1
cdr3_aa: CASSEWTGVRQYF

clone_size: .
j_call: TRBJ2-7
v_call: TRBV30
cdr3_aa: CACGGSLSYEQYF

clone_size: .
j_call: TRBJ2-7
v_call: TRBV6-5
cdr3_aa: CASSRGQGYEQYF

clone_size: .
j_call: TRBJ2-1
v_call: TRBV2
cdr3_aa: CASFLAGSEQFF

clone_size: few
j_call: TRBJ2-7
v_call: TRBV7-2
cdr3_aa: CASSYSGGAFEQYF

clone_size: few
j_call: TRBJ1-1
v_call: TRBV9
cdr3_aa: CASSPRSGDTEAFF

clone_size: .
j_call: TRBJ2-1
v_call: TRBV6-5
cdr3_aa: CASKEGTGMAYEQFF

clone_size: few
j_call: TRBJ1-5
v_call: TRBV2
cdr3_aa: CASSEMRLSQHF

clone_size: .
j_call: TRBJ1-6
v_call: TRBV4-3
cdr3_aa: CASSHDRVADSPLHF

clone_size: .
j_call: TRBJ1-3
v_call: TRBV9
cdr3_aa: CASSGGTGRGNTIYF

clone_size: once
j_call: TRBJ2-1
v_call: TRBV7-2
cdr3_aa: CASSSPSRGQGGNEQFF

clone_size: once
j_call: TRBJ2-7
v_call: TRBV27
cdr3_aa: CASSPSTSRGLEQYF

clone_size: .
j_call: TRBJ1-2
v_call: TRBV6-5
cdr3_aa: CASSLGGEGYGYTF

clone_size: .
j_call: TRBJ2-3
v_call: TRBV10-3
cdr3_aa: CAISDRQGADTQYF

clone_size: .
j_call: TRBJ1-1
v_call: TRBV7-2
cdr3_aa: CASSQRGGGYTEAFF

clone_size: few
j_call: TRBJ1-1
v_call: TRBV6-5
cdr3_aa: CASSPGTRQTFF

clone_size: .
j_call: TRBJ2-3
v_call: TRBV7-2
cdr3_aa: CASSLPTASDTQYF

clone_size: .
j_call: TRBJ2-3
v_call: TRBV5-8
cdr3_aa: CASSLGAAGFGTDTQYF

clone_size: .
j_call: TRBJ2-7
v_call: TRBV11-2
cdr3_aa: CASQVRGGGSYEQYF

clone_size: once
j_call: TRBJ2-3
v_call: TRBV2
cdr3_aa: CACKGGQGTDTQYF

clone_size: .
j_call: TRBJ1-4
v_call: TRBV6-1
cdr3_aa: CASTRDEKLFF